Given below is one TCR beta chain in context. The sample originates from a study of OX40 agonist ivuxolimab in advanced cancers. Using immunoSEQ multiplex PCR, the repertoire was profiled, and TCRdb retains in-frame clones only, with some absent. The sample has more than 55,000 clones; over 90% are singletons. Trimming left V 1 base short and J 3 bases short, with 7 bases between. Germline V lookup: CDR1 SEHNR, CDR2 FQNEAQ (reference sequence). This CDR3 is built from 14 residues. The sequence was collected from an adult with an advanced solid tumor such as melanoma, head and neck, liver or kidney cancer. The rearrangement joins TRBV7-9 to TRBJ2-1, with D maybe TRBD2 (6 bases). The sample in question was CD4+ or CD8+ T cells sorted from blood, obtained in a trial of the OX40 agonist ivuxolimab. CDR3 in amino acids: CASSLGDFYNEQFF. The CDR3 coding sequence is TGTGCCAGCAGCTTAGGGGACTTCTACAATGAGCAGTTCTTC.